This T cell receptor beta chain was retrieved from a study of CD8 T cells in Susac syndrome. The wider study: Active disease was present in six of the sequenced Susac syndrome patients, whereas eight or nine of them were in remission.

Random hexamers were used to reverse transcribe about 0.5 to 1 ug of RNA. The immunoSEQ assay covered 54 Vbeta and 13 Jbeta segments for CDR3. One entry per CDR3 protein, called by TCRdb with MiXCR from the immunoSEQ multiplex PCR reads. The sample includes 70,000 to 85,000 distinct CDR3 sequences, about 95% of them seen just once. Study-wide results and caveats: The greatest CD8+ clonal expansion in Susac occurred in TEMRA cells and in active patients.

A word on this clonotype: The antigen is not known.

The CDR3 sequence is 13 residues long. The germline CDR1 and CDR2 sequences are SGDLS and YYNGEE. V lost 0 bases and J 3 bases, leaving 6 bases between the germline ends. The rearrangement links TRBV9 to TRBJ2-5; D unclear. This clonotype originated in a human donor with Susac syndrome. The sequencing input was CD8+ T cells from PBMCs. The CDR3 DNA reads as TGTGCCAGCAGCGTAGTCCCCGAAGAGACCCAGTACTTC. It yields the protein CASSVVPEETQYF.